Listed here are 32 T cell receptor beta chains from one sample, sequenced in a study of cytomegalovirus exposure and HLA in healthy donors. PCR primers comprised 60 Vbeta and 13 Jbeta primers. TCRdb's copy holds only in-frame clones and misses some; the assay was immunoSEQ multiplex PCR. The table has about 160,000 clones, about 64% seen once. What was sequenced was PBMCs. The receptors come from a woman aged 60-70 years in good health and CMV-seropositive.

The genes are TRBV7-9 and TRBJ2-2; 7 bases match TRBD1. The CDR3 is made up of 15 amino acids. CDR1 and CDR2 from the germline V gene are SEHNR and FQNEAQ (reference sequence). The V gene end was trimmed by 7 bases and the J gene end by 0 bases; junction bases not matched to a gene: 5. The CDR3 here is CASNEGQPNTGELFF. CDR3 nucleotides: TGTGCCAGCAATGAGGGACAGCCGAACACCGGGGAGCTGTTTTTT.

This clone appeared once. The V call is TRBV18, the J call TRBJ2-1; 8 positions agree with TRBD2. Trimming at V came to 3 bases and at J to 15 bases, leaving 13 bases not matched to a gene. Germline V gene data show CDR1 as KGHSH and CDR2 as LQKENI. This CDR3 is built from 14 residues. The CDR3 loop reads CASSPGLGIRLPFF. The CDR3 DNA sequence: TGTGCCAGCTCACCGGGACTAGGGATTCGTCTTCCGTTCTTC. Full variable domain (remainder filled in from reference TRBV18 and TRBJ2-1): NAGVMQNPRHLVRRRGQEARLRCSPMKGHSHVYWYRQLPEEGLKFMVYLQKENIIDESGMPKERFSAEFPKEGPSILRIQQVVRGDSAAYFCASSPGLGIRLPFFGPGTRLTVL.

This chain uses TRBV5-1 with TRBJ2-7; 7 bases agree with TRBD2. The germline gives CDR1 SGHRS, CDR2 YFSETQ. CDR3 length: 14 residues. The V segment lost 4 bases and the J segment 5 bases; nucleotides outside the gene matches: 9. CDR3 bases: TGCGCCAGCAGCCTTGGGGGGACTATCCACGAGCAGTACTTC. Its protein product is CASSLGGTIHEQYF.

This clone was detected a few times. As DNA, the CDR3 is TGTGCCAGTAGTATAGGTTCCGGGGCGGGAGGAGCGAGAACAGATACGCAGTATTTT. Translating it yields CASSIGSGAGGARTDTQYF. The chain combines TRBV19 with TRBJ2-3; 8 nucleotides agree with TRBD2. CDR1 and CDR2 from the germline V gene are LNHDA and SQIVND (reference sequence). The J segment lost 3 bases and the V segment lost 1 base, leaving 15 bases of the junction unmatched. This CDR3 region has 19 residues.

The V and J genes are TRBV18 and TRBJ2-2; 13 bases match TRBD2. Per germline, CDR1 KGHSH and CDR2 LQKENI. The CDR3 runs to 18 residues. V shed 0 bases, J shed 5 bases, and the junction held 6 bases outside the gene matches. The CDR3 sequence is CASSPPTGTSGITGELFF. The CDR3 DNA sequence: TGTGCCAGCTCACCACCGACCGGGACTAGCGGGATAACCGGGGAGCTGTTTTTT.

The chain couples TRBV29-1 to TRBJ2-7; 7 positions agree with TRBD2. Looked up from germline, CDR1 is SQVTM and CDR2 is ANQGSEA. After removal of 4 bases from V and 2 bases from J, the junction contained 8 bases not matched to a gene. The CDR3 is 14 residues long. The CDR3 loop reads CSVVAGVGAYEQYF. The CDR3 DNA reads as TGCAGCGTTGTTGCGGGAGTCGGGGCCTACGAGCAGTACTTC.

The rearrangement joins TRBV10-3 to TRBJ2-3; D might be TRBD2 (6 bases). Germline V CDR1 and CDR2: ENHRY, SYGVKD. V lost 0 bases to trimming and J lost 9 bases, with 7 bases between them. The CDR3 is 12 residues long. This chain's CDR3 is CAISESAGTQYF. The DNA of the CDR3 is TGTGCCATCAGTGAGTCCGCGGGAACGCAGTATTTT.

CDR3 in amino acids: CASRSPRDRSTEQYF. For the CDR3, the DNA is TGTGCCAGCAGATCCCCCCGGGACAGGTCGACGGAGCAGTACTTC. The V gene is TRBV28, the J gene TRBJ2-7; TRBD1 matches 8 bases. V shed 6 bases, J shed 7 bases, and the junction held 14 bases outside the gene matches. The CDR3 is made up of 15 amino acids. Per the germline V gene, CDR1 is MDHEN and CDR2 is SYDVKM.

The gene calls are TRBV5-4 and TRBJ2-2; TRBD2 aligns across 13 bases. V dropped 4 bases and J dropped 4; count of bases not matched to a gene: 4. Germline V gene data show CDR1 as SGHNT and CDR2 as YYREEE (reference sequence). This CDR3 region has 16 residues. Here the CDR3 DNA reads TGTGCCAGCAGCCGGGGACTAGCGGGACTCACCGGGGAGCTGTTTTTT. Protein sequence: CASSRGLAGLTGELFF.

The chain carries TRBV5-1 and TRBJ2-1; maybe TRBD2 (5 bases). Trimming left V 1 base short and J 4 bases short, with 15 bases between. The CDR3 runs 16 residues. Germline values: CDR1 SGHRS, CDR2 YFSETQ. This CDR3 reads CASSLYSGRRYNEQFF. DNA of the CDR3: TGCGCCAGCAGCTTGTACAGCGGCAGACGTTACAATGAGCAGTTCTTC.

Regarding this clone: At one boundary the junction diverges from the germline segment, which might be a read error. The chain has TRBV5-1 and TRBJ1-1; D is possibly TRBD1 (5 bases). Germline-derived CDR1 and CDR2 are SGHRS and YFSETQ. CDR3 length: 14 amino acids. The CDR3 region is CTSSQDPGGTEAFF. The CDR3 DNA is TGCACCAGCAGCCAGGACCCGGGGGGCACTGAAGCTTTCTTT.

J is TRBJ2-1 and V is TRBV7-8; D perhaps matches TRBD1 (5 bases). Between the trimmed V and J ends, which lost 1 base and 3 bases, there was a span of 10 bases. This CDR3 region has 15 residues. Germline V gene data show CDR1 as SGHVS and CDR2 as FQNEAQ. The CDR3 spells CASSLGQGLYNEQFF. CDR3 in DNA: TGTGCCAGCAGCTTAGGCCAGGGCCTCTACAATGAGCAGTTCTTC.

This sequence joins TRBV10-1 and TRBJ2-2, with 7 bases identical to TRBD2. With V trimmed by 5 bases and J by 5 bases, 5 bases remained unmatched. This CDR3 region has 14 residues. From germline, CDR1 is WNHNN and CDR2 SYGVQD (reference sequence). CDR3 in DNA: TGCGCCAGCAGTTCGGGGGGTGGGACCGGGGAGCTGTTTTTT. It specifies CASSSGGGTGELFF.

The chain recombines TRBV15 with TRBJ1-4; D is ambiguous. Germline V gene data show CDR1 as LNHNV and CDR2 as YYDKDF (reference sequence). The CDR3 is 13 amino acids. V gave up 7 bases and J gave up 5 bases, with 11 bases separating them. CDR3 amino acids: CATTDTTNEKLFF. The CDR3 nucleotides are TGTGCCACCACCGACACCACAAATGAAAAACTGTTTTTT.

The rearrangement links TRBV11-2 to TRBJ2-1, with D perhaps TRBD1 (5 bases). Germline V CDR1 and CDR2: SGHAT, FQNNGV. V lost 2 bases and J 5 bases, leaving 10 bases between the germline ends. This CDR3 region has 14 residues. The CDR3 region is CASSLRTNNNEQFF. The CDR3 region has the DNA TGTGCCAGCAGCTTACGGACAAATAACAATGAGCAGTTCTTC.

Comments on this clone: Additional DNA sequences in this sample encode the identical CDR3. The rearrangement links TRBV16 to TRBJ1-2; D not resolved. This CDR3 is built from 13 residues. Germline-derived CDR1 and CDR2 are KGHSY and FQNENV. The V gene lost 2 bases and the J gene lost 7 bases, with 11 bases spanning the gap. The CDR3 sequence: CASSQLSGFGYTF. CDR3 bases: TGTGCCAGCAGCCAACTCTCGGGTTTTGGCTACACCTTC.

This clone was counted only a few times. The V gene is TRBV30, the J gene TRBJ2-1, with D unresolved. V was pared by 0 bases and J by 1 base, with 10 bases between. The CDR3 spans 15 residues. Germline CDR1 and CDR2: GTSNPN and SVGIG (reference sequence). CDR3 in DNA: TGTGCCTGGAGTGTGTCCAGTCCTTCCTACAATGAGCAGTTCTTC. Encoded protein: CAWSVSSPSYNEQFF.

The V call is TRBV7-2, the J call TRBJ2-1; 12 bases map to TRBD2. Germline loops: CDR1 SGHTA, CDR2 FQGNSA. This CDR3 is 16 amino acids long. Trimming took 2 bases from V and 4 from J; bases not matched to a gene: 3. CDR3 nucleotides: TGTGCCAGCAGCTTAAGCCTAGCGGGAGGGTACAATGAGCAGTTCTTC. It encodes CASSLSLAGGYNEQFF.

This clone was counted only a few times. This chain's CDR3 is CASSEVGGGVGELFF. CDR3 coding DNA: TGTGCCAGCAGTGAGGTGGGAGGGGGGGTCGGGGAGCTGTTTTTT. V usage is TRBV6-1 and J usage is TRBJ2-2; a possible D gene is TRBD2 (7 bases). The V and J ends lost 3 bases and 7 bases respectively, with 15 bases between them. This CDR3 is built from 15 residues. Germline lookup yields CDR1 MNHNS and CDR2 SASEGT.

The chain has TRBV9 and TRBJ2-2; D remains unclear. CDR3 length equals 17 residues. Per the germline V gene, CDR1 is SGDLS and CDR2 is YYNGEE. The ends were cut back, 1 base at V and 0 bases at J, with 13 bases in the middle. The CDR3 coding sequence is TGTGCCAGCAGCGTAAGCGACCCGGCGGCGAACACCGGGGAGCTGTTTTTT. This sequence encodes CASSVSDPAANTGELFF.

The V call is TRBV5-4, the J call TRBJ1-1; 10 positions agree with TRBD1. Germline V CDR1 and CDR2: SGHNT, YYREEE (reference sequence). This CDR3 has 15 amino acids. J gave up 3 bases and V 0 bases, and 2 bases lay outside the gene matches. The CDR3 bases are TGTGCCAGCAGCTTGGCGGGACAGGGGCACACTGAAGCTTTCTTT. Protein: CASSLAGQGHTEAFF.

This chain connects TRBV30 to TRBJ2-5, with D maybe TRBD1 (6 bases). V was shortened by 8 bases and J by 7 bases, with 17 bases between the two germline ends. Germline CDR1 GTSNPN, CDR2 SVGIG (reference sequence). This CDR3 comprises 12 residues. DNA for the CDR3: TGTGCCGTAACGGGACACTTAGGGACCCAGTACTTC. It is translated as CAVTGHLGTQYF.

This clone was seen a single time. V and J are TRBV5-1 and TRBJ2-1; D is uncertain. The CDR3 covers 14 residues. The ends were cut back, 4 bases at V and 3 bases at J, with 11 bases in the middle. Germline loops: CDR1 SGHRS, CDR2 YFSETQ. CDR3 sequence reads: CASSAYTVYNEQFF. In DNA, the CDR3 is TGCGCCAGCAGCGCCTATACGGTCTACAATGAGCAGTTCTTC.

The V gene is TRBV7-2, the J gene TRBJ2-3, with D possibly TRBD2 on 5 matching bases. Germline V gene data show CDR1 as SGHTA and CDR2 as FQGNSA. This CDR3 contains 16 residues. Trimming stripped 3 bases from V and 6 bases from J, with 19 bases between. In DNA form, the CDR3 reads TGTGCCAGCAGCTTGGAGCGGAGCCGGCTCGGGGATACGCAGTATTTT. Translation gives CASSLERSRLGDTQYF.

This clone has more than one count but fewer than ten. This chain links TRBV4-1 with TRBJ2-1; 13 bases align to TRBD2. The CDR3 loop spans 17 amino acids. Germline loops: CDR1 MGHRA, CDR2 YSYEKL. V lost 1 base and J lost 4; bases outside the gene matches: 4. The CDR3 loop reads CASSQAPLAGGYNEQFF. DNA for the CDR3: TGCGCCAGCAGCCAAGCCCCACTAGCGGGAGGGTACAATGAGCAGTTCTTC.

For this clone: Sequence at one end of the junction differs from germline and may be a read error. The chain joins TRBV4-3 to TRBJ2-2; the D gene is possibly TRBD1 (6 bases). The CDR3 sequence is 15 residues long. Germline CDR1 and CDR2: LGHNA and YSLEER. CDR3 residues: CASSTGQKNAGELFF. DNA of the CDR3: TGCGCCAGCAGCACGGGACAAAAGAACGCCGGGGAGCTGTTTTTT.

In its sample, this clone was seen a few times. This chain uses TRBV25-1 with TRBJ1-2; D is uncertain. CDR3 length: 15 amino acids. The V end was cut by 1 base, the J end by 0 bases, with 9 bases between. Germline V gene sequence: CDR1 MGHDK, CDR2 SYGVNS. This CDR3 is CASSESVYSNYGYTF. In nucleotides, the CDR3 is TGTGCCAGCAGTGAATCGGTGTACTCTAACTATGGCTACACCTTC.

This chain links TRBV2 with TRBJ2-4, with 7 positions matching TRBD2. CDR3 length: 17 amino acids. Unmatched junction bases numbered 8, after V lost 3 bases and J lost 0 bases. CDR1 and CDR2 (germline): SNHLY, FYNNEI. CDR3 DNA sequence: TGTGCCAGCAGTGATAGGGGAGGGGAGGTAGCCAAAAACATTCAGTACTTC. Translation gives CASSDRGGEVAKNIQYF.

This clone was seen just once. The V gene is TRBV5-4, the J gene TRBJ2-4; no clear D gene. The V gene lost 5 bases and the J gene lost 6 bases, with 12 bases spanning the gap. The CDR3 is 13 amino acids. Germline V CDR1 and CDR2: SGHNT, YYREEE (reference sequence). In nucleotides, the CDR3 is TGTGCCAGCAGTGGAGAATTGGGAAACATTCAGTACTTC. This encodes CASSGELGNIQYF. The whole variable domain, filled in from reference TRBV5-4 and TRBJ2-4, reads ETGVTQSPTHLIKTRGQQVTLRCSSQSGHNTVSWYQQALGQGPQFIFQYYREEENGRGNFPPRFSGLQFPNYSSELNVNALELDDSALYLCASSGELGNIQYFGAGTRLSVL.

This chain connects TRBV30 to TRBJ2-1; D might be TRBD2 (5 bases). This CDR3 comprises 16 residues. V was pared by 6 bases and J by 0 bases, with 18 bases between. CDR1 GTSNPN and CDR2 SVGIG come from the germline V gene (reference sequence). The CDR3 DNA follows: TGTGCCTGCAAAGGCGCCGGGGTAAACTCCTACAATGAGCAGTTCTTC. It specifies CACKGAGVNSYNEQFF.

V and J are TRBV7-9 and TRBJ2-3; D is perhaps TRBD2 (6 bases). The CDR3 is 17 residues long. With 2 bases removed from V and 2 bases from J, the gap between germline ends came to 17 bases. CDR1 and CDR2 (germline): SEHNR, FQNEAQ (reference sequence). This CDR3 reads CASSLSLGVAATDTQYF. The DNA for the CDR3 is TGTGCCAGCAGCTTAAGTCTAGGAGTAGCGGCCACAGATACGCAGTATTTT. The variable domain in full, with the rest retrieved from reference TRBV7-9 and TRBJ2-3, is DTGVSQNPRHKITKRGQNVTFRCDPISEHNRLYWYRQTLGQGPEFLTYFQNEAQLEKSRLLSDRFSAERPKGSFSTLEIQRTEQGDSAMYLCASSLSLGVAATDTQYFGPGTRLTVL.

About this clone itself: The sample contains more than one DNA sequence encoding this CDR3. The chain is built from TRBV7-2 and TRBJ2-2; D unresolved. This CDR3 comprises 12 residues. Trimming took 4 bases from V and 3 from J, leaving 3 bases between them. Germline CDR1 and CDR2: SGHTA and FQGNSA. CDR3 DNA sequence: TGTGCCAGCAGCTCCTACACCGGGGAGCTGTTTTTT. Protein sequence: CASSSYTGELFF. The variable domain in full, completed from reference TRBV7-2 and TRBJ2-2, reads GAGVSQSPSNKVTEKGKDVELRCDPISGHTALYWYRQSLGQGLEFLIYFQGNSAPDKSGLPSDRFSAERTGGSVSTLTIQRTQQEDSAVYLCASSSYTGELFFGEGSRLTVL.